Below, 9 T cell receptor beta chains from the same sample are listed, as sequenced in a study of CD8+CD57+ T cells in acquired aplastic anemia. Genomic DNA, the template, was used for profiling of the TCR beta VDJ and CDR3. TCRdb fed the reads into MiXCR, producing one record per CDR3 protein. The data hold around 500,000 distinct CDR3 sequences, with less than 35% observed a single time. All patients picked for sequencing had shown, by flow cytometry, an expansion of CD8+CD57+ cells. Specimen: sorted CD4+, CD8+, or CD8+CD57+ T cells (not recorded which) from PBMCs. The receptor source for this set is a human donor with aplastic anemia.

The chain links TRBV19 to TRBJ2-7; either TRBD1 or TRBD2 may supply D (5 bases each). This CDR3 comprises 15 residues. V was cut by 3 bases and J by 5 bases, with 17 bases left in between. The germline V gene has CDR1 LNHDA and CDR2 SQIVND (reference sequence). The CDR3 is CASSMLDSGANEQYF. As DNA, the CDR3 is TGTGCCAGTAGTATGCTGGACTCTGGGGCCAACGAGCAGTACTTC.

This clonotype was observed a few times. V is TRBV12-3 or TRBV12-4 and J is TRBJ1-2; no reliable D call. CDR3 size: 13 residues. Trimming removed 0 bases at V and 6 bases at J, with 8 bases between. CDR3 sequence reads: CASSLAHFDGYTF. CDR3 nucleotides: TGTGCCAGCAGTTTAGCACATTTTGATGGCTACACCTTC.

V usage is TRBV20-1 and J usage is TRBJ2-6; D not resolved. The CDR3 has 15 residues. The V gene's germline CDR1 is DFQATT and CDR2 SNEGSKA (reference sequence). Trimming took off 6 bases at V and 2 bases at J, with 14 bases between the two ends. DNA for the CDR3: TGCAGTGCGCGTCTTGATCCCCCTGGGGCCAACGTCCTGACTTTC. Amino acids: CSARLDPPGANVLTF.

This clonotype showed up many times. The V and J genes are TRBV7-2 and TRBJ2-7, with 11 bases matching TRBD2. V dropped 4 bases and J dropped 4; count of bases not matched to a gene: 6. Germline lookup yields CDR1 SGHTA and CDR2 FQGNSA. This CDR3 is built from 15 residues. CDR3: CASSWGTSGSYEQYF. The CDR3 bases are TGTGCCAGCAGCTGGGGGACTAGCGGATCTTACGAGCAGTACTTC.

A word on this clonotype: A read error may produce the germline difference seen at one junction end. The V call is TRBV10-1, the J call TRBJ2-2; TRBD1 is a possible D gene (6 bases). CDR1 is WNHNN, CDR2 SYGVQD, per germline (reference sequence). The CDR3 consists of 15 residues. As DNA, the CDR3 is TGTGCCAGCAGTCACCTCAGGGGTGGCACCGGGGAGCTGTTTTTT. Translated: CASSHLRGGTGELFF.

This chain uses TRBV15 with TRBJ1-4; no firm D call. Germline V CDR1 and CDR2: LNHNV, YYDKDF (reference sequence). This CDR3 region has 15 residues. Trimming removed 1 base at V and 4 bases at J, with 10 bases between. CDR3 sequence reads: CATSRVRAGNEKLFF. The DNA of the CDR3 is TGTGCCACCAGCAGAGTTAGAGCGGGTAATGAAAAACTGTTTTTT.

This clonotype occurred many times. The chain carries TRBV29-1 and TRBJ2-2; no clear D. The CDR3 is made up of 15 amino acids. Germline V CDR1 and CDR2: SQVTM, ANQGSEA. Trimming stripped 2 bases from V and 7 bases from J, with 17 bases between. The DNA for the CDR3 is TGCAGCGTTGAATGGTCTAGTACGATTAACGGGGAGCTGTTTTTT. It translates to CSVEWSSTINGELFF.

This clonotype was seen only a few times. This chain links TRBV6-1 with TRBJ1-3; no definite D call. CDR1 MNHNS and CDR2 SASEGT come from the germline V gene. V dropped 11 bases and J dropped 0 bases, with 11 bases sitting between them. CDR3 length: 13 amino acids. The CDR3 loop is CAASRTSGNTIYF. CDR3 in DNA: TGTGCCGCGTCGCGGACCTCTGGAAACACCATATATTTT.

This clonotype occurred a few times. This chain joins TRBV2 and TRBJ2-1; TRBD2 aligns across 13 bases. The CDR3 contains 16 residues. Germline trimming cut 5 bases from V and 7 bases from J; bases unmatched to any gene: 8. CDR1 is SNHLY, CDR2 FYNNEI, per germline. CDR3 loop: CASSPRLAGGRNEQFF. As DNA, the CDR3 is TGTGCCAGCAGTCCTCGACTAGCGGGAGGTAGAAATGAGCAGTTCTTC.